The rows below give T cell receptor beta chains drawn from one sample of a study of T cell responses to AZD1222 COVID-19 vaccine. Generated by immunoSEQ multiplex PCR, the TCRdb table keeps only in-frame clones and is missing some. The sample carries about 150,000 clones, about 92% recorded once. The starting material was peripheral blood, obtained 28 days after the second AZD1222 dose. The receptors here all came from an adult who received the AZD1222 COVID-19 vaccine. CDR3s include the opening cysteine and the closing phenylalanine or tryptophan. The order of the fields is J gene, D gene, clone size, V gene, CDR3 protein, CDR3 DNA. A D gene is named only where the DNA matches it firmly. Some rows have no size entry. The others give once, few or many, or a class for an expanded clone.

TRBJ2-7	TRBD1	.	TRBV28	CASTDGQASSYEQYF	TGTGCCAGCACCGACGGACAGGCCAGCTCCTACGAGCAGTACTTC
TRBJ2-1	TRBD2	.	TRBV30	CAWSQLAYEQFF	TGTGCCTGGAGCCAACTAGCGTATGAGCAGTTCTTC
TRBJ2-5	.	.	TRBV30	CAWTRLAEETQYF	TGTGCCTGGACTCGCCTGGCGGAGGAGACCCAGTACTTC
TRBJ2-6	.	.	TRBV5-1	CASSFASGANVLTF	TGCGCCAGCAGCTTTGCCTCTGGGGCCAACGTCCTGACTTTC
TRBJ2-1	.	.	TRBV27	CASSSAGSSYNEQFF	TGTGCCAGCAGTTCCGCGGGAAGCTCCTACAATGAGCAGTTCTTC
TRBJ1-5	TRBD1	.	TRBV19	CASSRDREGQPQHF	TGTGCCAGTAGTAGGGACAGGGAGGGGCAGCCCCAGCATTTT
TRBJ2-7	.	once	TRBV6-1	CASSESYSSAYEQYF	TGTGCCAGCAGTGAGAGCTACTCCTCAGCCTACGAGCAGTACTTC
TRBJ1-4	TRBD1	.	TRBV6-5	CADLGQKNEKLFF	TGTGCCGACCTGGGACAGAAGAATGAAAAACTGTTTTTT
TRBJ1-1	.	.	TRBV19	CASSIGAAAGEAFF	TGTGCCAGTAGTATCGGAGCCGCGGCCGGTGAAGCTTTCTTT
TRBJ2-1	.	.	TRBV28	CASSLRRGWNEQFF	TGTGCCAGCAGTTTACGGAGGGGATGGAATGAGCAGTTCTTC
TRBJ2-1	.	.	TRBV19	CASSLQGHNEQFF	TGTGCCAGTAGTCTTCAGGGCCATAATGAGCAGTTCTTC
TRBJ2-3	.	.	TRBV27	CASSASSTDTQYF	TGTGCCAGCAGTGCCAGTAGCACAGATACGCAGTATTTT
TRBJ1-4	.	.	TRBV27	CASSLWGSTNEKLFF	TGTGCCAGCAGTTTATGGGGATCTACTAATGAAAAACTGTTTTTT
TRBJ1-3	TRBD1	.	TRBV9	CASSIGQDLLNTIYF	TGTGCCAGCAGCATAGGACAGGATCTTTTGAACACCATATATTTT
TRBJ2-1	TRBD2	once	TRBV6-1	CASSEAGGRGNEQFF	TGTGCCAGCAGTGAAGCGGGCGGGAGGGGCAATGAGCAGTTCTTC
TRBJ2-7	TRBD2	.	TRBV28	CASSPPAGGPGEQYF	TGTGCCAGCAGTCCACCGGCGGGAGGGCCGGGGGAGCAGTACTTC
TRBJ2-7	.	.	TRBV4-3	CASSQGGSYYEQYF	TGCGCCAGCAGCCAAGGGGGCAGTTACTACGAGCAGTACTTC
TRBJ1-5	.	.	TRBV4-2	CASSQAPGLNQPQHF	TGTGCCAGCAGCCAAGCGCCGGGACTGAATCAGCCCCAGCATTTT
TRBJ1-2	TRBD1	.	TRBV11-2	CASSSYPAGGYGYTF	TGTGCCAGCAGCTCTTACCCCGCAGGGGGCTATGGCTACACCTTC
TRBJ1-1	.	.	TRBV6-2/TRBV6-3	CASSYVSSNTEAFF	TGTGCCAGCAGTTACGTCAGTTCGAACACTGAAGCTTTCTTT
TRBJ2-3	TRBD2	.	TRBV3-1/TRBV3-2	CASSQLAGSSTDTQYF	TGTGCCAGCAGCCAACTAGCGGGCTCTAGCACAGATACGCAGTATTTT
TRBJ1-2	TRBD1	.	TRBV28	CASSLSGRGHGYTF	TGTGCCAGCAGTTTATCAGGCAGGGGGCATGGCTACACCTTC
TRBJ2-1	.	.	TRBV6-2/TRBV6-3	CASSRPASYNEQFF	TGTGCCAGCAGTAGGCCTGCTTCCTACAATGAGCAGTTCTTC
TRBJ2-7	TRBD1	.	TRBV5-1	CASSPRRDSFSYEQYF	TGCGCCAGCAGCCCACGCAGGGACAGCTTCTCCTACGAGCAGTACTTC
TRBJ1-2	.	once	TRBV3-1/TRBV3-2	CASSQEDAGAVGGYTF	TGTGCCAGCAGCCAAGAGGATGCTGGGGCTGTTGGGGGCTACACCTTC
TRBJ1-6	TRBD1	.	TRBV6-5	CASTTGTGHNSPLHF	TGTGCCAGCACCACCGGGACAGGACATAATTCACCCCTCCACTTT
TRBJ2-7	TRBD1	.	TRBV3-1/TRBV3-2	CASTASTGGSYEQYF	TGTGCCAGCACTGCCTCAACAGGGGGCTCCTACGAGCAGTACTTC
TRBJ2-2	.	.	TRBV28	CASSPPLGAGSGELFF	TGTGCCAGCAGTCCCCCCCTCGGGGCAGGGTCCGGGGAGCTGTTTTTT
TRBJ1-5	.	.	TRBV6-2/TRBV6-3	CASSTTGFQPQHF	TGTGCCAGCAGTACCACAGGGTTTCAGCCCCAGCATTTT
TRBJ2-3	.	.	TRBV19	CASSWGNSLDTQYF	TGTGCCAGTAGTTGGGGGAACTCATTAGATACGCAGTATTTT
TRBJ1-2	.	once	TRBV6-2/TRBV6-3	CASSFGSTAGHYGYTF	TGTGCCAGCAGTTTCGGATCCACCGCGGGGCACTATGGCTACACCTTC
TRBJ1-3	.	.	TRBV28	CASRVPGNTIYF	TGTGCCAGCAGAGTTCCGGGAAACACCATATATTTT
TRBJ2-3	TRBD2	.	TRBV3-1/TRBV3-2	CASSQGWGQIPAAGEPLTDTQYF	TGTGCCAGCAGCCAAGGTTGGGGCCAAATCCCGGCAGCGGGAGAGCCATTAACAGATACGCAGTATTTT
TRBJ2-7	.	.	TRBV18	CASSPGSLWIEQYF	TGTGCCAGCTCACCGGGGAGCCTCTGGATCGAGCAGTACTTC
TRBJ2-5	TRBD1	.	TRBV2	CASSGPGQGRRETQYF	TGTGCCAGCAGCGGACCGGGACAGGGCAGGAGAGAGACCCAGTACTTC
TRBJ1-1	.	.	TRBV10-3	CAISARQATEAFF	TGTGCCATCAGTGCCCGACAGGCCACTGAAGCTTTCTTT
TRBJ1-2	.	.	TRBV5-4	CASSSRGYGYTF	TGTGCCAGCAGCTCCAGGGGATATGGCTACACCTTC
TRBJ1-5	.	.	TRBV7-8	CASSSTQGGQPQHF	TGTGCCAGCAGTTCTACGCAGGGAGGACAGCCCCAGCATTTT
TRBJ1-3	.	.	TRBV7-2	CASSLRVGQSSGNTIYF	TGTGCCAGCAGCTTACGGGTGGGACAAAGCTCTGGAAACACCATATATTTT
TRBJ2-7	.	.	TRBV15	CATSREQGGYEQYF	TGTGCCACCAGCAGAGAACAGGGAGGCTACGAGCAGTACTTC
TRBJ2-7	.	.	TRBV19	CASSGGLLSSYEQYF	TGTGCCAGTAGTGGGGGACTCCTGAGCTCCTACGAGCAGTACTTC
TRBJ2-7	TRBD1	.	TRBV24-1	CATSDPGQGSYEQYF	TGTGCCACCAGTGACCCCGGACAGGGCTCCTACGAGCAGTACTTC
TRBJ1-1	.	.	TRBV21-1	CASSTPRNTEAFF	TGTGCCAGCAGCACTCCCAGGAACACTGAAGCTTTCTTT